These 11 T cell receptor beta chains were sequenced from one sample in a study of shared clonotypes between healthy human individuals. Terminally differentiated effector memory CD45RA+ cells were excluded by CCR7 positive selection of CD45RO-negative cells. Assay: immunoSEQ multiplex PCR; the TCRdb copy retains only in-frame clones and omits some. The table lists approximately 2,200,000 clones, more than 85% of them singletons. The sequenced sample was naive CD8+ T cells from PBMCs. The receptors derive from a man in his late teens or twenties in good health. Some clones in this sample may be carry-over from other donors' samples.

The rearrangement joins TRBV11-2 to TRBJ2-7; D gene uncertain. Deletions cut 7 bases from V and 3 bases from J, with 10 bases between. Germline V gene data show CDR1 as SGHAT and CDR2 as FQNNGV. The CDR3 is made up of 12 amino acids. CDR3: CASMGRYYEQYF. The CDR3 DNA sequence: TGTGCCAGCATGGGCAGATACTACGAGCAGTACTTC.

The CDR3 DNA sequence: TGTGCCAGCAGCTTGACGGACTCCCCTAGTAATGAGCAGTTCTTC. This gives the protein CASSLTDSPSNEQFF. The rearrangement uses TRBV7-9 and TRBJ2-1; TRBD2 is a possible D gene (5 bases). The CDR3 loop spans 15 amino acids. CDR1 and CDR2 from the germline V gene are SEHNR and FQNEAQ (reference sequence). Trimming stripped 3 bases from V and 7 bases from J, with 16 bases between.

This clone was seen more than once but under ten times. The CDR3 is CASSQGLDGNTIYF. In DNA form, the CDR3 reads TGTGCCAGCAGCCAGGGACTAGACGGAAACACCATATATTTT. V gene TRBV7-3 combines with J gene TRBJ1-3, with TRBD1 as a possible D gene (5 bases). Germline lookup yields CDR1 SGHTA and CDR2 FQGTGA. V lost 5 bases and J lost 4, with 12 bases in between. The CDR3 is 14 amino acids.

The chain is built from TRBV28 and TRBJ2-7; D is possibly TRBD1 or TRBD2 (7 bases each). Germline V CDR1 and CDR2: MDHEN, SYDVKM. CDR3 length: 12 amino acids. The V and J ends lost 8 bases and 6 bases respectively, with 14 bases between them. CDR3 protein: CASEQGEGEQYF. CDR3 coding DNA: TGTGCCAGCGAGCAGGGGGAGGGCGAGCAGTACTTC.

The chain is built from TRBV5-6 and TRBJ2-5; D unresolved. The CDR3 consists of 12 residues. The V end was cut by 0 bases, the J end by 7 bases, with 7 bases between. Germline V lookup: CDR1 SGHDT, CDR2 YYEEEE. CDR3 in amino acids: CASSLGALTQYF. The CDR3 DNA is TGTGCCAGCAGCTTGGGAGCCCTGACCCAGTACTTC. The full variable domain, in which reference TRBV5-6 and TRBJ2-5 provide the parts outside the CDR3, is DAGVTQSPTHLIKTRGQQVTLRCSPKSGHDTVSWYQQALGQGPQFIFQYYEEEERQRGNFPDRFSGHQFPNYSSELNVNALLLGDSALYLCASSLGALTQYFGPGTRLLVL.

The chain uses TRBV29-1 and TRBJ2-3; no definite D call. V was clipped by 4 bases and J by 7 bases, with 6 bases between them. This CDR3 region has 10 residues. Germline V CDR1 and CDR2: SQVTM, ANQGSEA. CDR3 sequence: CSVGGNTQYF. CDR3 nucleotides: TGCAGCGTTGGCGGTAATACGCAGTATTTT.

V usage is TRBV28 and J usage is TRBJ2-5; possibly TRBD1 for D (6 bases). CDR1 MDHEN and CDR2 SYDVKM come from the germline V gene. V lost 6 bases to trimming and J lost 2 bases, with 13 bases between them. CDR3 length: 14 amino acids. CDR3 sequence (DNA): TGTGCCAGCAGCTCAGGGGTCGCGCAAGAGACCCAGTACTTC. Its translation: CASSSGVAQETQYF.

The rearrangement joins TRBV7-3 to TRBJ2-2; D uncertain. The germline V gene has CDR1 SGHTA and CDR2 FQGTGA. This CDR3 has 15 residues. Trimming took off 5 bases at V and 5 bases at J, with 15 bases between the two ends. CDR3 residues: CASSEERGGTGELFF. In DNA form, the CDR3 reads TGTGCCAGCAGCGAGGAACGAGGCGGTACCGGGGAGCTGTTTTTT.

The chain is built from TRBV14 and TRBJ2-5; D could derive from TRBD1 or TRBD2 (5 bases each). Germline V gene lookup returns CDR1 SGHDN and CDR2 FVKESK. CDR3 length: 15 residues. The V and J ends lost 0 bases and 3 bases respectively, with 11 bases between them. CDR3 nucleotides: TGTGCCAGCAGCCAAGATTGGAGAGGGGAAGAGACCCAGTACTTC. Its protein is CASSQDWRGEETQYF.

The CDR3 spells CASSATKSSYYEQYF. CDR3 nucleotides: TGTGCCAGCAGCGCCACTAAATCCTCCTACTACGAGCAGTACTTC. The rearrangement uses TRBV7-2 and TRBJ2-7; D is ambiguous. Germline CDR1 is SGHTA and CDR2 is FQGNSA. V was cut by 5 bases and J by 3 bases, with 17 bases left in between. The CDR3 runs 15 residues.

J is TRBJ2-1 and V is TRBV2, with D perhaps TRBD1 or TRBD2 (5 bases each). Deletions cut 7 bases from V and 2 bases from J, with 12 bases between. The CDR3 has 14 amino acids. Germline-derived CDR1 and CDR2 are SNHLY and FYNNEI. CDR3 sequence: CASIRDPTYNEQFF. The CDR3 region has the DNA TGTGCCAGCATCCGGGACCCAACCTACAATGAGCAGTTCTTC.